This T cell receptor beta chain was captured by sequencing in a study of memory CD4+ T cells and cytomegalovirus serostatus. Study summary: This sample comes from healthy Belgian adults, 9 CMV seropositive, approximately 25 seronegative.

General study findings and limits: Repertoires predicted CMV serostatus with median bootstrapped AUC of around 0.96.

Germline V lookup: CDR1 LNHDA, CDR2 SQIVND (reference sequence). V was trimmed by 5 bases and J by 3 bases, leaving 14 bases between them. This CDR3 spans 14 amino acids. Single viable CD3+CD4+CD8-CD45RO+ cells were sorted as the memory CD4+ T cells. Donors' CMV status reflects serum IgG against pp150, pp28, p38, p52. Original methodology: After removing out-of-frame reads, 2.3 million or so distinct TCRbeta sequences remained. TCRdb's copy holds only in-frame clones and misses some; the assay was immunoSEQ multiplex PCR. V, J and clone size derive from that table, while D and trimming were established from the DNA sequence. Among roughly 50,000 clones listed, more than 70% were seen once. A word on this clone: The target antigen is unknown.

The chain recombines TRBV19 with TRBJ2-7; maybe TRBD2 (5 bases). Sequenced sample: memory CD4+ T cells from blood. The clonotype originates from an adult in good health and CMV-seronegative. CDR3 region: CASSPQRTGYEQYF. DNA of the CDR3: TGTGCCAGTAGTCCCCAAAGGACTGGCTACGAGCAGTACTTC.